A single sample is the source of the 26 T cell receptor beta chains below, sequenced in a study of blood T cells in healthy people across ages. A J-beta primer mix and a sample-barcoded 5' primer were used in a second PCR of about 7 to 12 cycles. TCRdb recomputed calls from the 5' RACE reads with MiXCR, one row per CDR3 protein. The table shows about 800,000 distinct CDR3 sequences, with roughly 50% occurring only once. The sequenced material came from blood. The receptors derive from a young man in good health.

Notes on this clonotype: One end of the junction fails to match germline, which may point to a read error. The CDR3 DNA reads TGTGCCAACAGTGTAAATGGGGAGGAGACCCAGTACTTC. Its protein product is CANSVNGEETQYF. This chain connects TRBV27 to TRBJ2-5, with D possibly TRBD2 on 5 matching bases. Germline V lookup: CDR1 MNHEY, CDR2 SMNVEV (reference sequence). The CDR3 covers 13 residues.

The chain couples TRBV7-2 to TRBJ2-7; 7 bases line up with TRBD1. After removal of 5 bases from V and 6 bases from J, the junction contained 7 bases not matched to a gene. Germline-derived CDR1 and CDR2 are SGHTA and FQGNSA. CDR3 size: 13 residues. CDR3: CASSNRQGSEQYF. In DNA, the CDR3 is TGTGCCAGCAGCAATAGACAGGGATCCGAGCAGTACTTC.

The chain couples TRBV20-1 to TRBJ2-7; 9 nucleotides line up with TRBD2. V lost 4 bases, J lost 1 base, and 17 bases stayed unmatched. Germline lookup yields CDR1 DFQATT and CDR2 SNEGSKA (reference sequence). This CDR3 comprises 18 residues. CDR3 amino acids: CSATRPTPVAGESYEQYF. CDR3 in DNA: TGCAGTGCTACCCGGCCGACGCCCGTAGCGGGAGAGTCCTACGAGCAGTACTTC.

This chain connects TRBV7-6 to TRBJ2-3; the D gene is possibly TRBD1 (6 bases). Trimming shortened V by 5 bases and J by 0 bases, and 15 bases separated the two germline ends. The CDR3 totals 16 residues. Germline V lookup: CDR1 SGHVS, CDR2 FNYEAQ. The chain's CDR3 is CASSVTGTTSTDTQYF. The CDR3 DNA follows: TGTGCCAGCAGCGTAACCGGGACAACGAGCACAGATACGCAGTATTTT. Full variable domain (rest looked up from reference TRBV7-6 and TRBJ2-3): GAGVSQSPRYKVTKRGQDVALRCDPISGHVSLYWYRQALGQGPEFLTYFNYEAQQDKSGLPNDRFSAERPEGSISTLTIQRTEQRDSAMYRCASSVTGTTSTDTQYFGPGTRLTVL.

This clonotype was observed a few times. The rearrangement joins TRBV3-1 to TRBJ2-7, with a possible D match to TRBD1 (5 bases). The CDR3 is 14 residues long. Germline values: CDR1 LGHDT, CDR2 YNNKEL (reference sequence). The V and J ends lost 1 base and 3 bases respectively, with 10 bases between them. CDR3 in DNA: TGTGCCAGCAGCCAAGTAAGGGGAAGCTACGAGCAGTACTTC. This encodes CASSQVRGSYEQYF.

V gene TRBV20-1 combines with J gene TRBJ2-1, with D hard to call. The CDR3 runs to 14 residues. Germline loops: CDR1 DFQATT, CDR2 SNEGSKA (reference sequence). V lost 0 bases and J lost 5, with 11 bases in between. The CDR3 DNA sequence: TGCAGTGCTAGAGATCCTAACGGCGACAATGAGCAGTTCTTC. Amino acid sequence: CSARDPNGDNEQFF.

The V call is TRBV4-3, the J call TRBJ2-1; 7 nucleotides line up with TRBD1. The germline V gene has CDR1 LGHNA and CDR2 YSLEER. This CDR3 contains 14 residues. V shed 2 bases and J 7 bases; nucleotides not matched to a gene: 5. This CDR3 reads CASSQSKGANEQFF. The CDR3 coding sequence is TGCGCCAGCAGCCAAAGTAAGGGGGCAAATGAGCAGTTCTTC.

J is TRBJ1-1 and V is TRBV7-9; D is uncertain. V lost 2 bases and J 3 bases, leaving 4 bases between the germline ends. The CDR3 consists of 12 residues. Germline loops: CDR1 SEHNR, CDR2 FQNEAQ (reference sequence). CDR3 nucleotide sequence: TGTGCCAGCAGCTTAATCTACACTGAAGCTTTCTTT. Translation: CASSLIYTEAFF.

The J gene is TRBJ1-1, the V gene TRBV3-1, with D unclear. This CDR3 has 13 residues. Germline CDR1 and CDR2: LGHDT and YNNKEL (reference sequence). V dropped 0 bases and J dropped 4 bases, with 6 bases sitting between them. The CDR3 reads CASSQDSPTEAFF. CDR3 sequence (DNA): TGTGCCAGCAGCCAAGACTCACCCACTGAAGCTTTCTTT.

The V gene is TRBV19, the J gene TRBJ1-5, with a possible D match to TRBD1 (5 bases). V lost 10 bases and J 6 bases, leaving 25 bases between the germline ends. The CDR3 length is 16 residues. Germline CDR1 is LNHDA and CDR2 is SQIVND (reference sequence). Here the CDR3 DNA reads TGTGCCACCACACTTACCGGGACGGGGTCGGGTCAGCCCCAGCATTTT. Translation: CATTLTGTGSGQPQHF.

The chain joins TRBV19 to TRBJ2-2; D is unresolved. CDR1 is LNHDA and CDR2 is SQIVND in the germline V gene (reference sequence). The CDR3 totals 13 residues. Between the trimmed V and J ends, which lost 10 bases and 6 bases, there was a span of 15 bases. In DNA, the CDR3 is TGTGCCAAACCGGACCCTCTTTCCGGGGAGCTGTTTTTT. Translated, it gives CAKPDPLSGELFF.

The CDR3 spells CASSRRQESGAPQETQYF. In DNA form, the CDR3 reads TGTGCCAGCAGCCGAAGACAAGAGTCGGGGGCCCCGCAAGAGACCCAGTACTTC. The chain uses TRBV4-2 and TRBJ2-5; the D gene could be TRBD1 or TRBD2 (6 bases each). CDR1 and CDR2 (germline): LGHNA, YNFKEQ. V lost 4 bases and J lost 2, with 23 bases in between. The CDR3 has 18 amino acids.

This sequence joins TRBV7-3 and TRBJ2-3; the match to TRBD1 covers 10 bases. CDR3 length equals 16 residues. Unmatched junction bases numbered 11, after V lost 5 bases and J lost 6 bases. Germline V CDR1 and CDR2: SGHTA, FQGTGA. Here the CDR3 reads CASSLLGQGFSDTQYF. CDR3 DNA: TGTGCCAGCAGCCTATTGGGACAGGGGTTTTCCGATACGCAGTATTTT. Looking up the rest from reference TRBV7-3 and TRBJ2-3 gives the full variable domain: GAGVSQTPSNKVTEKGKYVELRCDPISGHTALYWYRQSLGQGPEFLIYFQGTGAADDSGLPNDRFFAVRPEGSVSTLKIQRTERGDSAVYLCASSLLGQGFSDTQYFGPGTRLTVL.

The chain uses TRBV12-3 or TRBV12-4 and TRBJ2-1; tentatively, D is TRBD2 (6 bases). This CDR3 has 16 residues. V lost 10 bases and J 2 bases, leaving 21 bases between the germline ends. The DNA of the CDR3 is TGTGCCACTGCGGGGTGGCTAGCTCAGCCCTACAATGAGCAGTTCTTC. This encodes CATAGWLAQPYNEQFF.

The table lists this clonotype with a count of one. This CDR3 reads CASSYGGLAGEETQYF. In DNA, the CDR3 is TGTGCCAGCAGTTACGGGGGACTAGCGGGAGAGGAGACCCAGTACTTC. V and J are TRBV6-5 and TRBJ2-5; 14 bases map to TRBD2. This CDR3 is built from 16 residues. The germline V gene encodes CDR1 MNHEY and CDR2 SVGAGI. V trimming: 2 bases; J trimming: 5 bases; junction bases outside the gene matches: 4.

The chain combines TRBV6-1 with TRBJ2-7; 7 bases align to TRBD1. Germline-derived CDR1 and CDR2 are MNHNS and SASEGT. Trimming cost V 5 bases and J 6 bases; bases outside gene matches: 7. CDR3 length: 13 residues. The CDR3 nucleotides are TGTGCCAGCAGTTTCGGACAGGCGATCGAGCAGTACTTC. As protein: CASSFGQAIEQYF.

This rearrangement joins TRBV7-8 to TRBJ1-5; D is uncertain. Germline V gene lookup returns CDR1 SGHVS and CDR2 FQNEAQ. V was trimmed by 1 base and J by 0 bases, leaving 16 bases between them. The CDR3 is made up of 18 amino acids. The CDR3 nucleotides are TGTGCCAGCAGCTTAGTAATGGACGGGGAGTATAGCAATCAGCCCCAGCATTTT. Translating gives CASSLVMDGEYSNQPQHF.

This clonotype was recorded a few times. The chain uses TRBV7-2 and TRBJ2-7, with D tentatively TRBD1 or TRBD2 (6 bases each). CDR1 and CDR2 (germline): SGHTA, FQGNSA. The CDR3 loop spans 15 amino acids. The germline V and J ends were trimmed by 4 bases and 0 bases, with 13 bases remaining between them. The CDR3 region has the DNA TGTGCCAGCAGCTCCGGTACGGGGGCCTCCTACGAGCAGTACTTC. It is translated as CASSSGTGASYEQYF. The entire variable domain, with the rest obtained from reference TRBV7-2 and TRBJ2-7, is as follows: GAGVSQSPSNKVTEKGKDVELRCDPISGHTALYWYRQSLGQGLEFLIYFQGNSAPDKSGLPSDRFSAERTGGSVSTLTIQRTQQEDSAVYLCASSSGTGASYEQYFGPGTRLTVT.

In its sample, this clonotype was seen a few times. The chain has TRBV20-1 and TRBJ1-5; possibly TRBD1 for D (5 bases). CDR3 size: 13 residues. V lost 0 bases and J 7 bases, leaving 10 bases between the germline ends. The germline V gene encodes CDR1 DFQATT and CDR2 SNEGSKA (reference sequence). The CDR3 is CSARDRDHQPQHF. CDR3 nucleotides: TGCAGTGCTAGAGACAGGGACCACCAGCCCCAGCATTTT.

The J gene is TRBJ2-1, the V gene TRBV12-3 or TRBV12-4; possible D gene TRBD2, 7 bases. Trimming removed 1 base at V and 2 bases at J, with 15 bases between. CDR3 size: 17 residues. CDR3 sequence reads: CASSLVAGASPYNEQFF. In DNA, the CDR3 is TGTGCCAGCAGTTTAGTGGCGGGGGCCTCCCCCTACAATGAGCAGTTCTTC.

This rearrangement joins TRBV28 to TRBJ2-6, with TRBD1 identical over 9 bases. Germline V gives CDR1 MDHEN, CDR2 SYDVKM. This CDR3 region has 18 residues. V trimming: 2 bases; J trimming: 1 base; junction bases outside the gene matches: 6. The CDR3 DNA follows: TGTGCCAGCAGTTTACCAAGGACAGGGGCGTCTGGGGCCAACGTCCTGACTTTC. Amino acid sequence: CASSLPRTGASGANVLTF.

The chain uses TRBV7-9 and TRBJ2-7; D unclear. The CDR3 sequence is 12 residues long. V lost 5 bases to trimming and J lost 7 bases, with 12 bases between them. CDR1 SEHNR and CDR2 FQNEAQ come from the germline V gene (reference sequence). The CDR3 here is CASSPVVTEQYF. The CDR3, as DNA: TGTGCCAGCAGCCCCGTCGTCACGGAGCAGTACTTC.

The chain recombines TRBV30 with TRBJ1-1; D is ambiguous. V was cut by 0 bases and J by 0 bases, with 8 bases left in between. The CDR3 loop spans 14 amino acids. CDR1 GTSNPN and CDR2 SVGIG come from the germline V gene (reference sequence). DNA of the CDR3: TGTGCCTGGAGTGTATCTAACATGAACACTGAAGCTTTCTTT. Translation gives CAWSVSNMNTEAFF.

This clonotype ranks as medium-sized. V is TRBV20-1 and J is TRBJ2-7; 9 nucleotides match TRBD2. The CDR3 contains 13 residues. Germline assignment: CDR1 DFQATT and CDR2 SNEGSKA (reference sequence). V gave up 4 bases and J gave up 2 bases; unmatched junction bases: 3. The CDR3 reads CSAISGGTYEQYF. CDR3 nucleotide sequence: TGCAGTGCTATTAGCGGGGGAACCTACGAGCAGTACTTC.

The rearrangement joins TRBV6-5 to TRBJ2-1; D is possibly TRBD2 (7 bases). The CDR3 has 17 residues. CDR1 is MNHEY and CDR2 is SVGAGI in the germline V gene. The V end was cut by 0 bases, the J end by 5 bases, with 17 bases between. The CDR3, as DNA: TGTGCCAGCAGTTACTCCCTCGAAGGGGGGGGAGACAATGAGCAGTTCTTC. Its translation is CASSYSLEGGGDNEQFF.

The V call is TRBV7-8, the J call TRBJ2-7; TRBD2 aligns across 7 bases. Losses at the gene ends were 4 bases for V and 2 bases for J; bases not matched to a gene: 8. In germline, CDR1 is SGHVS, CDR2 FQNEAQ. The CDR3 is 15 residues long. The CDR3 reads CASSSMGGSTYEQYF. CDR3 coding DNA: TGTGCCAGCAGCTCCATGGGAGGGTCGACCTACGAGCAGTACTTC.